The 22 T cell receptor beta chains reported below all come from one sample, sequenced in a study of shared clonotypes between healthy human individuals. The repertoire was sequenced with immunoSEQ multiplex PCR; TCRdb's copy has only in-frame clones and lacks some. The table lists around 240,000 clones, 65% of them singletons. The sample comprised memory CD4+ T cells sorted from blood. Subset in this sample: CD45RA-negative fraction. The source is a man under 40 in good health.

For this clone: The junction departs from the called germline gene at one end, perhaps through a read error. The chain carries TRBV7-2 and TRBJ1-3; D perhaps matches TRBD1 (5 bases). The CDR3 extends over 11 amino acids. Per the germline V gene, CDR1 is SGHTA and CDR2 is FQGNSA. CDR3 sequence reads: CASSIHRDGNF. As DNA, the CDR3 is TGTGCCAGCAGCATACACCGGGACGGGAATTTT.

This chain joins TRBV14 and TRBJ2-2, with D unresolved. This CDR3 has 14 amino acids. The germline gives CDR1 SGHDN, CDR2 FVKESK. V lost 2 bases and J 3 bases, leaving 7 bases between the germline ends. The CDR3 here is CASSQRLYTGELFF. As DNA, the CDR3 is TGTGCCAGCAGCCAACGTCTGTACACCGGGGAGCTGTTTTTT.

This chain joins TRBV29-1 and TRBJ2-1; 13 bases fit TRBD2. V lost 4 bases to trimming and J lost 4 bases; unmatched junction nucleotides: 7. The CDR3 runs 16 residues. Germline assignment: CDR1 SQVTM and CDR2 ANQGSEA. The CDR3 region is CSVGTSGRNWYNEQFF. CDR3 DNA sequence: TGCAGCGTTGGGACTAGCGGGAGAAATTGGTACAATGAGCAGTTCTTC.

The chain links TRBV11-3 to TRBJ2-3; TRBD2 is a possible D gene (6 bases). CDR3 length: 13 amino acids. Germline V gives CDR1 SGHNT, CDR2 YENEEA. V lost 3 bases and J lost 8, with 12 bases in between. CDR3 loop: CASSFTGESTQYF. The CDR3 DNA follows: TGTGCCAGCAGCTTCACGGGAGAGTCTACGCAGTATTTT.

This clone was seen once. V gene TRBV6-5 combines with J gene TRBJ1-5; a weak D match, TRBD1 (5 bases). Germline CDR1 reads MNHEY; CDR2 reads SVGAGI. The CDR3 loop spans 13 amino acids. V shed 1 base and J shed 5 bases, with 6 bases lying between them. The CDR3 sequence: CASSYLGDQPQHF. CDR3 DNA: TGTGCCAGCAGTTACTTAGGGGATCAGCCCCAGCATTTT.

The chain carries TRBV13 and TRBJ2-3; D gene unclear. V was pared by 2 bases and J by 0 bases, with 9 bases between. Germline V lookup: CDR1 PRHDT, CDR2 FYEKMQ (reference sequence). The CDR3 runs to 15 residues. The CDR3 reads CASSLKLLSTDTQYF. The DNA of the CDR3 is TGTGCCAGCAGCTTAAAACTCCTTAGCACAGATACGCAGTATTTT. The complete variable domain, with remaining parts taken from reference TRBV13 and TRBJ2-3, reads AAGVIQSPRHLIKEKRETATLKCYPIPRHDTVYWYQQGPGQDPQFLISFYEKMQSDKGSIPDRFSAQQFSDYHSELNMSSLELGDSALYFCASSLKLLSTDTQYFGPGTRLTVL.

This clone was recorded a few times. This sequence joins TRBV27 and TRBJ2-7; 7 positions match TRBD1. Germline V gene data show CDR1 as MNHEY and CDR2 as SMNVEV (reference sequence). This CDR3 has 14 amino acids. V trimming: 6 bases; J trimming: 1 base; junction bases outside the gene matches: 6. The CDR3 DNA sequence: TGTGCCAGCAGAGATACAGGGGCGTCCTACGAGCAGTACTTC. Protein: CASRDTGASYEQYF.

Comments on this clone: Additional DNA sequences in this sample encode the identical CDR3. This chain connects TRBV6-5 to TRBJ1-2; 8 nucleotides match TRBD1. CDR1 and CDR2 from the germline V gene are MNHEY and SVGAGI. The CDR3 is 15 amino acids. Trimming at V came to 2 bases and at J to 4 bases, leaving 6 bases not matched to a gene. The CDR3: CASSYLGQGGYGYTF. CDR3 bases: TGTGCCAGCAGTTACCTTGGACAGGGAGGCTATGGCTACACCTTC.

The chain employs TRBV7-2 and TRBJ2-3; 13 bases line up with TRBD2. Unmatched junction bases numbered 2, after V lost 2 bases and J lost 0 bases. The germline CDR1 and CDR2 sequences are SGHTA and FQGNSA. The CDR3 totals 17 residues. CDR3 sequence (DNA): TGTGCCAGCAGCTTAAGGGGACTAGCGGGAAGCACAGATACGCAGTATTTT. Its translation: CASSLRGLAGSTDTQYF. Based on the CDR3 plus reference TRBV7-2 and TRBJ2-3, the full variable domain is GAGVSQSPSNKVTEKGKDVELRCDPISGHTALYWYRQSLGQGLEFLIYFQGNSAPDKSGLPSDRFSAERTGGSVSTLTIQRTQQEDSAVYLCASSLRGLAGSTDTQYFGPGTRLTVL.

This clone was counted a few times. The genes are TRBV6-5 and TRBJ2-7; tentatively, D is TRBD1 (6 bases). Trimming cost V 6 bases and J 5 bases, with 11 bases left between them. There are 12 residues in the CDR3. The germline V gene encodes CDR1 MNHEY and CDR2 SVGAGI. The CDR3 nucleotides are TGTGCCAGCAGCCGAGACAGGCACGAGCAGTACTTC. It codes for CASSRDRHEQYF.

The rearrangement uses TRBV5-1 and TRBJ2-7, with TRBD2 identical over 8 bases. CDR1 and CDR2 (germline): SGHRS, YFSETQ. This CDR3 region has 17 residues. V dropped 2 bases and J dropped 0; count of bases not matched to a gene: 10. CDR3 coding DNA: TGCGCCAGCAGCTTTCAAAGCGGGAGTCGGTACTCCTACGAGCAGTACTTC. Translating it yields CASSFQSGSRYSYEQYF.

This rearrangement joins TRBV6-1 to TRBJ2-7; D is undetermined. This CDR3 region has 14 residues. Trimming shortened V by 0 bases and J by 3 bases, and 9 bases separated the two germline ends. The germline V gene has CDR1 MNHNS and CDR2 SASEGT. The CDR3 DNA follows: TGTGCCAGCAGTGAAGCCGCCTCCCGCTACGAGCAGTACTTC. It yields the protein CASSEAASRYEQYF.

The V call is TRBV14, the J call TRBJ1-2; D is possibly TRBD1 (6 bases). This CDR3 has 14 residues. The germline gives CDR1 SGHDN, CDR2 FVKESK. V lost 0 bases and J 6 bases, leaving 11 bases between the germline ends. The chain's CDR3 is CASSQDTGFHGYTF. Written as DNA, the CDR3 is TGTGCCAGCAGCCAAGACACAGGGTTCCATGGCTACACCTTC.

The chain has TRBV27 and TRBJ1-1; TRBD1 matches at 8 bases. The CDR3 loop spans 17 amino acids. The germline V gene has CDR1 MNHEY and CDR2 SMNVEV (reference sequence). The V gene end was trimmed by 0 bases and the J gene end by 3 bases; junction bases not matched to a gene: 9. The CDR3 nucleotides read TGTGCCAGCAGTTTATCTTTGGACAGGGCGGCGGACACTGAAGCTTTCTTT. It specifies CASSLSLDRAADTEAFF.

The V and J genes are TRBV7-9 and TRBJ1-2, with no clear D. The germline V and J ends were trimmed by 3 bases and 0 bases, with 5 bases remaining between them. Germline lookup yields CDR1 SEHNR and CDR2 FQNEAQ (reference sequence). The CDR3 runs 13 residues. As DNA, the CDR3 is TGTGCCAGCAGCTTCCTGTCTAACTATGGCTACACCTTC. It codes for CASSFLSNYGYTF.

The CDR3, as DNA: TGTGCCATCAGTGAGTCGGGACAGGGGGAGTCTGAAGCTTTCTTT. This gives the protein CAISESGQGESEAFF. The V and J genes are TRBV10-3 and TRBJ1-1; 11 bases are a match to TRBD1. CDR3 size: 15 residues. The junction had 3 bases not matched to a gene; V was cut back by 0 bases and J by 6 bases. CDR1 and CDR2 from the germline V gene are ENHRY and SYGVKD.

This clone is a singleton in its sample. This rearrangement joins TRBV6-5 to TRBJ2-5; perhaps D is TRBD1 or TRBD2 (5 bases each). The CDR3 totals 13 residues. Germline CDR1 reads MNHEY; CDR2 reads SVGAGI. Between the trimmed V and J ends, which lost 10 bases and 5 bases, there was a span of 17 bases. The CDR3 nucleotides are TGTGCCACGCACGACAGTTGGGGGGAGACCCAGTACTTC. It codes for CATHDSWGETQYF.

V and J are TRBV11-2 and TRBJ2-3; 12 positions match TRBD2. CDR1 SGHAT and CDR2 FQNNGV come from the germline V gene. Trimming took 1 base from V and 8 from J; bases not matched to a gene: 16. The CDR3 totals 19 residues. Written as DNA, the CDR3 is TGTGCCAGCAGCTTAGTTGTATTGGCTAGCGGGAGGGGGGCGCGTACGCAGTATTTT. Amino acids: CASSLVVLASGRGARTQYF.

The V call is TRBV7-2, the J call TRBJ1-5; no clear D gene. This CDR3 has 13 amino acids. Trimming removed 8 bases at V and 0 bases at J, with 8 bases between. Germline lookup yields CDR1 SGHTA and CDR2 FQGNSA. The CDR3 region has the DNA TGTGCCAGCTGCTATGATAGCAATCAGCCCCAGCATTTT. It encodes CASCYDSNQPQHF.

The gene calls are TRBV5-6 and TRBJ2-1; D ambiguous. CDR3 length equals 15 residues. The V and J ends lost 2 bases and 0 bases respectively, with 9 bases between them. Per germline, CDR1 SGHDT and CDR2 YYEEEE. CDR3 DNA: TGTGCCAGCAGCTTTGGCGGTAGCTCCTACAATGAGCAGTTCTTC. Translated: CASSFGGSSYNEQFF.

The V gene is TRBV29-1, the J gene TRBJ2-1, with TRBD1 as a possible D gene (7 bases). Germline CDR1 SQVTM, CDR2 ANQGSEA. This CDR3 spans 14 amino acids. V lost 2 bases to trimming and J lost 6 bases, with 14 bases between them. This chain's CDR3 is CSVEPQGGGNEQFF. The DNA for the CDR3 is TGCAGCGTTGAACCGCAGGGGGGAGGCAATGAGCAGTTCTTC.

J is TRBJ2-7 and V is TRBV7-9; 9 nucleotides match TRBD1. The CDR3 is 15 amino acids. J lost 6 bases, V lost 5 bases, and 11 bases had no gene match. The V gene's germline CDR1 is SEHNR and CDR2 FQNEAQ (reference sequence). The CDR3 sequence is CASSTDRGKRGEQYF. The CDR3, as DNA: TGTGCCAGCAGCACGGACAGGGGAAAACGGGGCGAGCAGTACTTC.